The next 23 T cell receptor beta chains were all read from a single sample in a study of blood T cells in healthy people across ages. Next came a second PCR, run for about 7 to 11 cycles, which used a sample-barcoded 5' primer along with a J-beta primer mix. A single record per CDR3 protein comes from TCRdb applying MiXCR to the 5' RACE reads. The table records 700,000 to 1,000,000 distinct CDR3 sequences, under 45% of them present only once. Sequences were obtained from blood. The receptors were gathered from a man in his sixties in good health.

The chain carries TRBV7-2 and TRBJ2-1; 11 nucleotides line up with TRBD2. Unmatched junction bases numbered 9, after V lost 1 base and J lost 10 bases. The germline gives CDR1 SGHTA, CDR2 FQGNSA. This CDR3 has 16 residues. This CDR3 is CASSLGLAGGRHEQFF. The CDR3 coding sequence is TGTGCCAGCAGCTTAGGTCTAGCGGGGGGCAGGCACGAGCAGTTCTTC.

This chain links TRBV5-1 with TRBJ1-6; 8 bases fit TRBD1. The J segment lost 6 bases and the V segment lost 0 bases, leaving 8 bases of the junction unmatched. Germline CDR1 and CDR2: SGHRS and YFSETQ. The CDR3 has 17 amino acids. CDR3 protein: CASSLEGQGRGNSPLHF. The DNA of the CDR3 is TGCGCCAGCAGCTTGGAAGGACAGGGCAGGGGTAATTCACCCCTCCACTTT.

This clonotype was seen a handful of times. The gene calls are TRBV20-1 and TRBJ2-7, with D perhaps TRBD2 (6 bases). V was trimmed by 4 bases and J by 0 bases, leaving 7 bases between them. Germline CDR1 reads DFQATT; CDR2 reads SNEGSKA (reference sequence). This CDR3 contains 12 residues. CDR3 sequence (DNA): TGCAGTGCTACTAGCGCCTCCTACGAGCAGTACTTC. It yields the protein CSATSASYEQYF.

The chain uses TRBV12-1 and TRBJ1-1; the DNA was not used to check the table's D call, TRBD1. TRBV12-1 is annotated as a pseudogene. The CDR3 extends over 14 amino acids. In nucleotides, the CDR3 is TGTGCCAGCACCCCAGACAGGGAGAACACTGAAGCTTTCTTT. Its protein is CASTPDRENTEAFF.

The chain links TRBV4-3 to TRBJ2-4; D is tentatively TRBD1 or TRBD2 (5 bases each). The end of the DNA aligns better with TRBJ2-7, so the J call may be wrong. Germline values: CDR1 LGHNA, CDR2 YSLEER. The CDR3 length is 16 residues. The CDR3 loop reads CASSQFLRGDSYEQYF. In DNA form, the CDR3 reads TGCGCCAGCAGCCAGTTCCTACGAGGGGATTCCTACGAGCAGTACTTC.

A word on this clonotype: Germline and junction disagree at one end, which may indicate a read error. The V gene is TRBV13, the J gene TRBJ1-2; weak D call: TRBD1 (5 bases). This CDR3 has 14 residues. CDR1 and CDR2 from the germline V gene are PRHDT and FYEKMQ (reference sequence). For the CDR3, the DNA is TGTGCCAGCAACTTAGGCCTCGGGCAGGGCTTCTACACCTTC. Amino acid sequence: CASNLGLGQGFYTF.

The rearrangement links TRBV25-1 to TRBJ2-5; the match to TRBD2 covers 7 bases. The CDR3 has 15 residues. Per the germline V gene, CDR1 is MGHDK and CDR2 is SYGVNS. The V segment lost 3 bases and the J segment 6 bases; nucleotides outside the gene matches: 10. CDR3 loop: CASSEPGGTWKTQYF. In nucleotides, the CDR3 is TGTGCCAGCAGTGAGCCCGGGGGGACGTGGAAGACCCAGTACTTC.

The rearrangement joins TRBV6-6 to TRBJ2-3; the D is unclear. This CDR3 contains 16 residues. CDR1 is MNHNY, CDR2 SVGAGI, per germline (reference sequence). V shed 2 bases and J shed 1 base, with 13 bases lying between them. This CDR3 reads CASSYPPEERTDTQYF. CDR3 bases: TGTGCCAGCAGTTACCCTCCCGAGGAGCGCACAGATACGCAGTATTTT.

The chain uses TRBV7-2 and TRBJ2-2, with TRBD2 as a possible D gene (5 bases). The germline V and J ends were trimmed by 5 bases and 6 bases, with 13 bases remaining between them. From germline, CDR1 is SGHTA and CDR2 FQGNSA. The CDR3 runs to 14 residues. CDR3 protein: CASSRLVGAGELFF. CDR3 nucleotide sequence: TGTGCCAGCAGCCGCCTGGTCGGGGCCGGGGAGCTGTTTTTT.

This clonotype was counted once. As DNA, the CDR3 is TGCAGTGCCTGGCCTGGGGTGGGGATCAGCGCCTACGAGCAGTACTTC. This sequence encodes CSAWPGVGISAYEQYF. J is TRBJ2-7 and V is TRBV20-1; D is ambiguous. The CDR3 consists of 16 residues. V dropped 6 bases and J dropped 2 bases, with 23 bases sitting between them. Looked up from germline, CDR1 is DFQATT and CDR2 is SNEGSKA (reference sequence).

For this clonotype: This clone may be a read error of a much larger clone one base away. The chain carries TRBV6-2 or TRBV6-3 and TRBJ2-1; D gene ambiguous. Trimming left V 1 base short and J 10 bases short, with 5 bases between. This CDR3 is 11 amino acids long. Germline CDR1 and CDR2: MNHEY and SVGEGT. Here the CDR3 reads CASSYFYEQFF. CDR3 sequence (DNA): TGTGCCAGCAGTTACTTCTACGAGCAGTTCTTC.

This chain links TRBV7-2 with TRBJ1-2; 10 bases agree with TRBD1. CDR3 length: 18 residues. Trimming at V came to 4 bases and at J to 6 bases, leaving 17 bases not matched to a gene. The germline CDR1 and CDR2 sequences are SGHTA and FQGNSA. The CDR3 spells CASSSYGTVRDRGDGYTF. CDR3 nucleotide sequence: TGTGCCAGCAGCTCATATGGGACGGTCAGGGACAGGGGTGATGGCTACACCTTC.

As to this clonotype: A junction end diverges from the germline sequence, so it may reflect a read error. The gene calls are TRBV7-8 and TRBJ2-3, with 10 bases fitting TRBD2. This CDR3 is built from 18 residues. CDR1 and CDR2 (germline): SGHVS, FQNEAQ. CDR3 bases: TGTGCCAGCAGCCTAGCTTCCCCCAGCGGGGGGGCTTTAGATACGCAGTATTTT. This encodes CASSLASPSGGALDTQYF.

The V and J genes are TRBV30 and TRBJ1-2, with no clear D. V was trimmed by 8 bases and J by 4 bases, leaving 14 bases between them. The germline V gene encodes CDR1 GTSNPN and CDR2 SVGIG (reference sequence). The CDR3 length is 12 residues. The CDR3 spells CAGKRVAYGYTF. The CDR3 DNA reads TGTGCCGGGAAGCGAGTTGCCTATGGCTACACCTTC. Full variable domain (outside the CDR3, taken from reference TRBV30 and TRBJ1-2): SQTIHQWPATLVQPVGSPLSLECTVEGTSNPNLYWYRQAAGRGLQLLFYSVGIGQISSEVPQNLSASRPQDRQFILSSKKLLLSDSGFYLCAGKRVAYGYTFGSGTRLTVV.

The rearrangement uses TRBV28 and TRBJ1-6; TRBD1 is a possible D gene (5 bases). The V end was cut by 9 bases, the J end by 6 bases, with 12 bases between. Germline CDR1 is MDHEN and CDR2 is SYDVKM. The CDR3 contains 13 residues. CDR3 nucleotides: TGTGCCAGTTGGACATGCCTTAATTCACCCCTCCACTTT. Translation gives CASWTCLNSPLHF.

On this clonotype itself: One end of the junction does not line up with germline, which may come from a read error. The CDR3 DNA sequence: TGTACCAGCAGCTCCGGGGCAGGAATACAAGAGACCCAGTACTTC. Amino acids: CTSSSGAGIQETQYF. V gene TRBV5-5 combines with J gene TRBJ2-4; D is possibly TRBD1 or TRBD2 (5 bases each). The end of the DNA fits TRBJ2-5 better, so the J call may be wrong. Looked up from germline, CDR1 is SGHKS and CDR2 is YYEKEE (reference sequence). The CDR3 sequence is 15 residues long.

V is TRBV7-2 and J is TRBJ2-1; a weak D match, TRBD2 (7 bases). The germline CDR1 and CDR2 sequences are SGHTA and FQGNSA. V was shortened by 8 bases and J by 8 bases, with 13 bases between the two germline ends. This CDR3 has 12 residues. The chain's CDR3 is CASGGAVYEQFF. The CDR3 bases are TGTGCCAGCGGGGGGGCCGTTTATGAGCAGTTCTTC.

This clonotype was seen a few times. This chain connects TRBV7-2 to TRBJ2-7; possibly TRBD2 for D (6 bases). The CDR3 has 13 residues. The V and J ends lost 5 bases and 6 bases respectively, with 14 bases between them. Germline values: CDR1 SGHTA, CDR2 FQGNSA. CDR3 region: CASSRDFSGEQYF. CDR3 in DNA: TGTGCCAGCAGCCGGGACTTCTCAGGCGAGCAGTACTTC.

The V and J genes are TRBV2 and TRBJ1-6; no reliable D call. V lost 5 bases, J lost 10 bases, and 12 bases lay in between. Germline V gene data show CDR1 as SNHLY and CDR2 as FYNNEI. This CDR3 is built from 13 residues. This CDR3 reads CASSSGRESPLHF. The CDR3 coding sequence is TGTGCCAGCAGTTCAGGCCGGGAATCACCCCTCCACTTT.

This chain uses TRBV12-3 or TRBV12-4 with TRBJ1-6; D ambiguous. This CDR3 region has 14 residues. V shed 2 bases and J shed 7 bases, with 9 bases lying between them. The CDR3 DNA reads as TGTGCCAGCAGTTTAAAGGGTGGAAATTCACCCCTCCACTTT. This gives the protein CASSLKGGNSPLHF.

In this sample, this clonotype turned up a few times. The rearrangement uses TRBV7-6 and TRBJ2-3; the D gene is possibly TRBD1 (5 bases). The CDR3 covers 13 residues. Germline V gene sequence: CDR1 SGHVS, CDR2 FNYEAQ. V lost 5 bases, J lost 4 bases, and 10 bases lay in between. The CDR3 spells CASSADSPDTQYF. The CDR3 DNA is TGTGCCAGCAGCGCTGACAGTCCAGATACGCAGTATTTT.

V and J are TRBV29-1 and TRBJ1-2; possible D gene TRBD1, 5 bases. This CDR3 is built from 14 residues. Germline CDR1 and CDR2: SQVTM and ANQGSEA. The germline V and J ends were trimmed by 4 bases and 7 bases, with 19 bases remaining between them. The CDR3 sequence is CSVVGPLGTSGYTF. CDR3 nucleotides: TGCAGCGTTGTGGGACCCCTGGGTACATCTGGCTACACCTTC.

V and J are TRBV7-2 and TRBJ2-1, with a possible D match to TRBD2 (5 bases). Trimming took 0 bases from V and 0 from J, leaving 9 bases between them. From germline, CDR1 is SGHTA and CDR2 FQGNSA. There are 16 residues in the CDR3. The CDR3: CASSLASASSYNEQFF. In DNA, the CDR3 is TGTGCCAGCAGCTTAGCTAGCGCGAGCTCCTACAATGAGCAGTTCTTC. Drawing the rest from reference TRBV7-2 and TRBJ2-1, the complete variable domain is GAGVSQSPSNKVTEKGKDVELRCDPISGHTALYWYRQSLGQGLEFLIYFQGNSAPDKSGLPSDRFSAERTGGSVSTLTIQRTQQEDSAVYLCASSLASASSYNEQFFGPGTRLTVL.